The entry below describes one TCR beta chain. As yet, its antigen is unknown. The table came from immunoSEQ multiplex PCR; TCRdb's copy has only in-frame clones and leaves some out. The sample includes about 2.4 million clones, approximately 93% of them seen just once. This sample is drawn from a study of shared clonotypes between healthy human individuals. Study-level findings and limits: Rarefaction revealed incomplete sorted-subset sequencing despite large depth. Sampling involved blood alone; tissue repertoires likely differ.

Germline-derived CDR1 and CDR2 are MDHEN and SYDVKM. The CDR3 length is 14 residues. V was shortened by 6 bases and J by 4 bases, with 13 bases between the two germline ends. The material sequenced was naive CD4+ T cells from PBMCs. The subset denotes: CD45RA+ positively selected. The chain uses TRBV28 and TRBJ1-3; no definite D call. This clonotype originated in a man aged 18 to 30 in good health. Some clones in this sample may be carry-over from other donors' samples. Here the CDR3 DNA reads TGTGCCAGCAGCCTCTTTTTCTCCGGAAACACCATATATTTT. Protein product: CASSLFFSGNTIYF.